This TCR beta chain appears in the sequencing data of a study of control samples from healthy donors and cancer patients. Libraries were prepared by immunoSEQ multiplex PCR; TCRdb keeps only in-frame clonotypes and omits some of them. The sample lists tens of thousands of clones; 84% were seen once. CDR1 is SGHVS and CDR2 is FNYEAQ in the germline V gene. This CDR3 has 15 residues. Trimming removed 5 bases from V and 2 bases from J; junction bases left unmatched: 6. A single count supports this clone. The sequencing input was blood. The J gene is TRBJ2-7, the V gene TRBV7-6; 10 nucleotides match TRBD1. The source of this sequence is a man aged 50 to 60 in good health. The CDR3 sequence is CASSPRTGGTYEQYF. The CDR3 DNA follows: TGTGCCAGCAGCCCCCGGACAGGGGGGACCTACGAGCAGTACTTC.